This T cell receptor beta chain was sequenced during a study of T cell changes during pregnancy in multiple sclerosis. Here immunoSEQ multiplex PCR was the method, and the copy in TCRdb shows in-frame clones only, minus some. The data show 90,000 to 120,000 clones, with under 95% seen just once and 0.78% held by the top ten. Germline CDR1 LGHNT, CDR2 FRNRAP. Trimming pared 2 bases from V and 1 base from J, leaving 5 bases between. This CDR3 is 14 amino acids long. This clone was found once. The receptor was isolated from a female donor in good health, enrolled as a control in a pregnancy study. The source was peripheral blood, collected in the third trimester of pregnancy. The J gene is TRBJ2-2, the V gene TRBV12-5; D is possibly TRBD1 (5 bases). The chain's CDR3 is CASGLTGNTGELFF. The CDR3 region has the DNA TGTGCTAGTGGTTTGACAGGGAACACCGGGGAGCTGTTTTTT.